The source of this T cell receptor (beta chain) is a study of shared clonotypes between healthy human individuals. Study findings and constraints: Shared across a handful of donors were around 5% of the naive CD4 clonotypes. Represented genetic and exposure-history diversity was restricted by having few donors. On the whole, naive subsets had larger estimated richness than memory subsets had.

The repertoire was sequenced with immunoSEQ multiplex PCR; TCRdb's copy has only in-frame clones and lacks some. The sample shows hundreds of thousands of clones, about three quarters of them seen only once. Note on this clone: Its antigen remains unknown.

The CDR3 spans 15 residues. V was pared by 6 bases and J by 7 bases, with 18 bases between. CDR1 is MNHNS, CDR2 SASEGT, per germline. The receptor was isolated from a woman younger than 45 in good health. The material sequenced was memory CD4+ T cells sorted from blood. Subset defined: CD45RA-negative fraction. V gene TRBV6-1 combines with J gene TRBJ2-2, with D possibly matching TRBD1 (5 bases). CDR3 nucleotides: TGTGCCAGCAGAACCACAATAGGGGTTAACGGGGAGCTGTTTTTT. It encodes CASRTTIGVNGELFF.